The entry that follows covers one T cell receptor beta chain sequence. Its target is not known. Authors' data handling: ImmunoSEQ gave junction-only sequences without quality scores, so filtering differed. The table came from immunoSEQ multiplex PCR; TCRdb's copy has only in-frame clones and leaves some out. V and J calls and clone size are given by that table; D and trimming were obtained from the DNA. The data hold around 2,000,000 clones, with roughly 96% observed a single time. The CDR3 contains 15 residues. Trimming took 1 base from V and 3 from J; bases not matched to a gene: 5. Looked up from germline, CDR1 is KGHSH and CDR2 is LQKENI. The sample comes from a study of shared clonotypes between healthy human individuals. Overall study results and limits: The expectation was that sequencing depth would affect clonotype sharing among donors. Naive CD4 clonotypes overlapped across several donors at about 5%.

The rearrangement uses TRBV18 and TRBJ2-7, with TRBD2 matching 8 bases. Sequenced material: naive CD4+ T cells sorted from blood. This sample's subset: CD45RA+ positively selected. This TCR was recovered from a man younger than 35 in good health. CDR3 in amino acids: CASSPLQRELYEQYF. In DNA, the CDR3 is TGTGCCAGCTCACCACTCCAGCGGGAGCTCTACGAGCAGTACTTC.